The source of this T cell receptor beta chain is a study of T cell repertoires in cytomegalovirus infection. Study details: Matching HLA type, along with CMV infection, was indicated by public TCR beta signatures.

This clonotype was recorded a few times. As yet, its antigen is unknown. Whole-study results and caveats: Totalled public TCR beta family frequency picked out people who carried CMV plus the relevant HLA.

A single record per CDR3 protein comes from TCRdb applying MiXCR to the reads. Among 350,000 to 550,000 distinct CDR3 sequences, approximately 31% were seen once, and the ten largest hold roughly 15%. The CDR3 contains 15 residues. Germline-derived CDR1 and CDR2 are MGHRA and YSYEKL. With V trimmed by 3 bases and J by 2 bases, 5 bases remained unmatched. The genes are TRBV4-1 and TRBJ2-7, with 9 bases that match TRBD1. The source is a human donor in good health (CMV status not recorded). Some clones in this sample may be carry-over from other donors' samples. Sample: PBMCs. CDR3 loop: CASSHTWTGAYEQYF. Written as DNA, the CDR3 is TGCGCCAGCAGCCATACATGGACAGGGGCCTACGAGCAGTACTTC.